The sequence of this TCR beta chain was determined in a study of regulatory T cells in long-lasting Graves disease. The study's findings and limits: Repertoires from persistent disease leaned toward TRBV28, TRBJ1-2 and TRBJ2-5. Thyroid tissue was not studied; only peripheral blood was.

In building TCR beta libraries, iRepertoire HTBI primers were used together with Arm-PCR of CDR3 regions. MiXCR, applied by TCRdb to the multiplex PCR reads, yields one record per CDR3 protein. The data show about 610,000 distinct CDR3 sequences, about 16% seen once. There are many counts of this clonotype. The antigen is undetermined. The time point denotes: newly diagnosed GD, antithyroid drugs for less than 3 months. RNA extracted from PBMCs served as the sequencing template. Germline V gives CDR1 MNHEY, CDR2 SMNVEV (reference sequence). This CDR3 region has 14 residues. The ends were cut back, 2 bases at V and 3 bases at J, with 7 bases in the middle. This sample also appeared in a second study, on T cells in Graves' hyperthyroidism and ophthalmopathy. In that study: Ophthalmopathy got predicted by the model a median roughly 6.4 months before its onset.

The receptor was derived from a man between 18 and 35 years old with Graves disease. The J gene is TRBJ1-4, the V gene TRBV27, with D possibly TRBD1 on 5 matching bases. This sample comprised peripheral blood mononuclear cells (PBMCs), obtained at new diagnosis, from a patient treated with antithyroid drugs. CDR3 coding DNA: TGTGCCAGCAGTTTACAAGGGGCTAATGAAAAACTGTTTTTT. Translation: CASSLQGANEKLFF.